This T cell receptor beta chain emerged from a study of blood T cell repertoires in COVID-19. Study background: Some COVID-19 samples were acute and others convalescent; all came from the United States, Italy and Spain. Nucleic acid was either cDNA or gDNA, and it came from T cells, B-cell-depleted T cells, or PBMCs.

Looked up from germline, CDR1 is MNHEY and CDR2 is SVGAGI. The CDR3 consists of 15 residues. V was clipped by 7 bases and J by 6 bases, with 21 bases between them. Methods used by the authors: Estimation of nucleated cell counts relied on the amplification of reference gene primers. Sequencing was performed with immunoSEQ multiplex PCR; in TCRdb, only in-frame clones are kept and a portion is missing. V, J and clone size reflect that table, while D and trimming were determined from the DNA. This table has about 26,000 clones, approximately 80% appearing once. The TCR originated in an elderly man with active or convalescent COVID-19. J is TRBJ1-2 and V is TRBV6-5; maybe TRBD1 (5 bases). Sequencing was done on a sample of peripheral blood. CDR3 coding DNA: TGTGCCAGCATCGTAGGGGCGCAGAACCGGAATGGCTACACCTTC. It is translated as CASIVGAQNRNGYTF.